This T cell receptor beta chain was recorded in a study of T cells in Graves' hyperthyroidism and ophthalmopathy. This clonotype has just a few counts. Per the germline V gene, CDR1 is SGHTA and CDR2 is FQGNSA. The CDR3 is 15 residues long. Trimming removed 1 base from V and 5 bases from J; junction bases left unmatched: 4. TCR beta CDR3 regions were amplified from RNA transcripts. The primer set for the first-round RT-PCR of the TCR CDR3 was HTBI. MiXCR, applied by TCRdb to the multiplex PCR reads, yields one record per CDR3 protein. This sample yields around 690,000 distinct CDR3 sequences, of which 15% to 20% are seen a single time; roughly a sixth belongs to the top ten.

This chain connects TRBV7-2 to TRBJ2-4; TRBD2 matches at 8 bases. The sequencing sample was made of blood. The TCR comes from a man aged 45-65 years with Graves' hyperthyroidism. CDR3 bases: TGTGCCAGCAGCTTAGTCGGGACTAGTCAAAACATTCAGTACTTC. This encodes CASSLVGTSQNIQYF.